This T cell receptor beta chain was captured in a study of blood T cell repertoires in COVID-19. Study at large: Samples came from the United States, Italy and Spain, spanning acute and convalescent COVID-19. PBMCs, B-cell-depleted T cells, or T cells were the source of the cDNA or gDNA that made up the material.

In germline, CDR1 is SGHVS, CDR2 FNYEAQ. Unmatched junction bases numbered 5, after V lost 5 bases and J lost 5 bases. The CDR3 is 14 amino acids. Per the original methods: Estimation of nucleated cell counts was performed using reference gene primer amplification. Some clones are missing from TCRdb's copy, which holds only in-frame ones; the method was immunoSEQ multiplex PCR. From that table come the V and J calls and clone size; the DNA was used to work out D and trimming. The sample gives around 340,000 clones, approximately 82% of which show up once; under 3% is in the top ten. The gene calls are TRBV7-6 and TRBJ2-7; 11 bases map to TRBD2. Sequenced: peripheral blood. The sequence was obtained from a man between 25 and 39 years old with active or convalescent COVID-19. The CDR3 sequence: CASSATSGSHEQYF. The CDR3 bases are TGTGCCAGCAGCGCAACTAGCGGGAGTCACGAGCAGTACTTC.